Listed here are 7 T cell receptor beta chains from one sample, sequenced in a study of cytomegalovirus exposure and HLA in healthy donors. PCR used 60 Vbeta primers and 13 Jbeta primers. Assay: immunoSEQ multiplex PCR; the TCRdb copy retains only in-frame clones and omits some. The sample comprises 100,000 to 150,000 clones, around 86% of which are singletons, and about 7.4% rests with the top ten. Sequenced material: PBMCs. All receptors come from a woman aged 45-59 years in good health and CMV-seropositive.

V usage is TRBV28 and J usage is TRBJ2-7; TRBD2 matches at 12 bases. Trimming cost V 7 bases and J 5 bases; bases outside gene matches: 6. The germline V gene encodes CDR1 MDHEN and CDR2 SYDVKM. This CDR3 is built from 14 residues. As DNA, the CDR3 is TGTGCCAGCACTATGGGACTAGCGGGCCACGAGCAGTACTTC. This codes for CASTMGLAGHEQYF.

CDR3 residues: CSVAQGARNEQYF. Written as DNA, the CDR3 is TGCAGCGTTGCCCAGGGGGCGCGGAACGAGCAGTACTTC. The rearrangement uses TRBV29-1 and TRBJ2-7; the match to TRBD1 covers 8 bases. This CDR3 spans 13 amino acids. Germline CDR1 SQVTM, CDR2 ANQGSEA. V shed 4 bases and J 5 bases; nucleotides not matched to a gene: 7.

This clone was found once. The chain employs TRBV5-1 and TRBJ2-1; tentatively, D is TRBD2 (6 bases). Trimming removed 6 bases from V and 8 bases from J, with 12 bases in between. The CDR3 runs to 12 residues. Germline CDR1 SGHRS, CDR2 YFSETQ. This CDR3 reads CASNLGDYEQFF. For the CDR3, the DNA is TGCGCCAGCAACCTAGGGGACTATGAGCAGTTCTTC. Variable domain in full (rest from reference TRBV5-1 and TRBJ2-1): KAGVTQTPRYLIKTRGQQVTLSCSPISGHRSVSWYQQTPGQGLQFLFEYFSETQRNKGNFPGRFSGRQFSNSRSEMNVSTLELGDSALYLCASNLGDYEQFFGPGTRLTVL.

This chain joins TRBV30 and TRBJ2-3; 7 bases are shared with TRBD2. With 3 bases clipped from V and 4 bases from J, the junction kept 1 base outside the gene matches. CDR3 length: 12 residues. Germline V gene data show CDR1 as GTSNPN and CDR2 as SVGIG (reference sequence). The CDR3 loop reads CAWSREADTQYF. The CDR3 region has the DNA TGTGCCTGGAGCCGGGAGGCAGATACGCAGTATTTT.

The chain employs TRBV5-6 and TRBJ1-1; weak D call: TRBD1 (6 bases). This CDR3 is built from 14 residues. Germline CDR1 SGHDT, CDR2 YYEEEE. The V end was cut by 2 bases, the J end by 2 bases, with 10 bases between. The chain's CDR3 is CASSFPTGNTEAFF. For the CDR3, the DNA is TGTGCCAGCAGCTTTCCGACAGGTAACACTGAAGCTTTCTTT.

This clone turned up a few times. J is TRBJ2-7 and V is TRBV30; 7 bases fit TRBD1. CDR3 length equals 13 residues. V was clipped by 7 bases and J by 2 bases; unmatched bases: 8. Germline CDR1 and CDR2: GTSNPN and SVGIG (reference sequence). The CDR3 DNA reads TGTGCCTTAACCGGACAGGCGACCTACGAGCAGTACTTC. Protein sequence: CALTGQATYEQYF.

The chain is built from TRBV28 and TRBJ2-7; TRBD2 matches 14 bases. Trimming at V came to 6 bases and at J to 0 bases, leaving 4 bases not matched to a gene. CDR3 size: 16 residues. Germline CDR1 and CDR2: MDHEN and SYDVKM. The CDR3 spells CASRTGTSGGSYEQYF. The CDR3 nucleotides are TGTGCCAGCAGGACCGGGACTAGCGGGGGCTCCTACGAGCAGTACTTC.